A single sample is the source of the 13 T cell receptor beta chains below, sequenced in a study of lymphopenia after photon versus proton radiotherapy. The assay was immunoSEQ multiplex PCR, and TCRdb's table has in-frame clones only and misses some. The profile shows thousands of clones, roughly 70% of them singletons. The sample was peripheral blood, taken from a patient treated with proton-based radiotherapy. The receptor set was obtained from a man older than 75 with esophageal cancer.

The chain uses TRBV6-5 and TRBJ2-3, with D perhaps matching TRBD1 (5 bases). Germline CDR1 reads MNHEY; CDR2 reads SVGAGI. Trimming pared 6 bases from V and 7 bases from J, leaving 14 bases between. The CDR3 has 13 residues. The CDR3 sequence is CASRPGGAYTQYF. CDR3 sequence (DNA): TGTGCCAGCAGGCCCGGTGGGGCGTATACGCAGTATTTT.

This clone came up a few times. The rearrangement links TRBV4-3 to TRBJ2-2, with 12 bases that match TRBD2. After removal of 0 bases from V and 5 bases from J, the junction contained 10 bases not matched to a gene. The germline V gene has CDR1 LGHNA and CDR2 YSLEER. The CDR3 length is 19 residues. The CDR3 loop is CASSQETSGGSARTGELFF. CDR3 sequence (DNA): TGCGCCAGCAGCCAAGAAACTAGCGGGGGGTCAGCGAGGACCGGGGAGCTGTTTTTT.

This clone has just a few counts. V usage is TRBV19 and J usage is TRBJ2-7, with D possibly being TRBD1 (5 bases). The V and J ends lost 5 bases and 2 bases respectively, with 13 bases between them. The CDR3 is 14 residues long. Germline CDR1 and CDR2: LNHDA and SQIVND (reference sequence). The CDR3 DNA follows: TGTGCCAGTAGTTTGGCAGGGAATACCTACGAGCAGTACTTC. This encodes CASSLAGNTYEQYF.

This chain's CDR3 is CASSPRDTSDEKLFF. In DNA, the CDR3 is TGTGCCAGCAGCCCCAGGGACACCTCAGATGAAAAACTGTTTTTT. This chain uses TRBV7-9 with TRBJ1-4; TRBD1 might be the D (6 bases). The CDR3 is 15 residues long. Trimming left V 5 bases short and J 6 bases short, with 16 bases between. Germline loops: CDR1 SEHNR, CDR2 FQNEAQ (reference sequence).

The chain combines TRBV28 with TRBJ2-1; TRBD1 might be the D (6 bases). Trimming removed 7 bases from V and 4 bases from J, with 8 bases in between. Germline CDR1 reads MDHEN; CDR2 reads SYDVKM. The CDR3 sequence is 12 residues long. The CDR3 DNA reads TGTGCCAGCAATGGACAGTACAATGAGCAGTTCTTC. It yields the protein CASNGQYNEQFF.

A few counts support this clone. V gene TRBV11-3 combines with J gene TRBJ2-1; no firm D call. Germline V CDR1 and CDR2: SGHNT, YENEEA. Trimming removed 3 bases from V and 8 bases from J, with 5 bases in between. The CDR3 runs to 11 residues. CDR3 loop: CASSFGDEQFF. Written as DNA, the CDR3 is TGTGCCAGCAGCTTTGGCGATGAGCAGTTCTTC.

CDR3 nucleotide sequence: TGTGCCAGCAGTTACTCGGGACAGACCTATGGCTACACCTTC. It codes for CASSYSGQTYGYTF. The chain joins TRBV6-6 to TRBJ1-2; 7 positions agree with TRBD1. The length of the CDR3 is 14 residues. J was trimmed by 4 bases and V by 0 bases; bases with no gene match: 2. In germline, CDR1 is MNHNY, CDR2 SVGAGI (reference sequence).

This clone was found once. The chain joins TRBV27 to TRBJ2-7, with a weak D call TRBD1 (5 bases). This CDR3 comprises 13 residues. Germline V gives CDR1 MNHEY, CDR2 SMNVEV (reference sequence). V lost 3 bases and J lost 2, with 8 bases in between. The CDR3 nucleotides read TGTGCCAGCAGTTTTGACAGTACCTACGAGCAGTACTTC. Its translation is CASSFDSTYEQYF.

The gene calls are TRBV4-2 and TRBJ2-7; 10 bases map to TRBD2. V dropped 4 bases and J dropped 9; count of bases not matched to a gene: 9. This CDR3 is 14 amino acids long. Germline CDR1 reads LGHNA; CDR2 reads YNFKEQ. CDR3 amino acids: CASSPSSGGMGQYF. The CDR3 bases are TGTGCCAGCAGCCCCAGTAGCGGGGGGATGGGGCAGTACTTC.

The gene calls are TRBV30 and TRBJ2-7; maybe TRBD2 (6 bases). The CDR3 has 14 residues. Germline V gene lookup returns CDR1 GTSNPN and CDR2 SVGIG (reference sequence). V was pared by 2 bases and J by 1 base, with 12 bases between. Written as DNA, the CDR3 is TGTGCCTGGAGTTCCGGCCGGGGGTCCTACGAGCAGTACTTC. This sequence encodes CAWSSGRGSYEQYF.

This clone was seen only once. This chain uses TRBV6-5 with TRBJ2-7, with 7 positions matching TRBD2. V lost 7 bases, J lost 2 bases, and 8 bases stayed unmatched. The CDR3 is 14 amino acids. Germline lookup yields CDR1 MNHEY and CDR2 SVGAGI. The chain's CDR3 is CASTPGGGAYEQYF. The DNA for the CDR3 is TGTGCCAGCACGCCGGGCGGGGGAGCCTACGAGCAGTACTTC.

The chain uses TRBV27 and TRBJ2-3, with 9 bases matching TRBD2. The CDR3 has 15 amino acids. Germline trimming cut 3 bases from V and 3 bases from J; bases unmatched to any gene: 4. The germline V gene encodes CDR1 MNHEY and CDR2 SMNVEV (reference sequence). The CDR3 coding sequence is TGTGCCAGCAGTTTCTTTAGCGGGAGTACAGATACGCAGTATTTT. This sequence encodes CASSFFSGSTDTQYF.

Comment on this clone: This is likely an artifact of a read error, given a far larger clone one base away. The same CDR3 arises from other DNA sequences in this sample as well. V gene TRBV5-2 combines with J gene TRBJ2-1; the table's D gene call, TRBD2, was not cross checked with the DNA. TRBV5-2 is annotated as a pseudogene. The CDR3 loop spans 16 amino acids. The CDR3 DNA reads TGTGCCAGCAGCCAAGAGGGGCTAGCGGGAGTCGATGAGCAGTTCTTC. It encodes CASSQEGLAGVDEQFF.